This T cell receptor (beta chain) was sequenced for a study of T-cell memory formation after mild COVID-19. Study-level points and caveats: There were some responding clones in pre-infection memory, which suggested that cross-reactive memory had joined.

This clonotype has only a few counts. Antigen unknown. MiXCR was run by TCRdb on the 5' RACE reads, yielding one entry per CDR3 protein. This sample has 450,000 to 650,000 distinct CDR3 sequences; roughly 18% occur once, and the top ten carry 12%. In germline, CDR1 is SGHAT, CDR2 FQNNGV. The CDR3 sequence is 15 residues long. V lost 5 bases to trimming and J lost 7 bases; unmatched junction nucleotides: 12. The chain uses TRBV11-2 and TRBJ2-7, with 9 bases lining up with TRBD2. Sequenced: PBMCs or a T cell subset sorted from them (not recorded which). This TCR was recovered from an adult woman who had mild COVID-19 (a few samples of this study predate the infection). Cell type and time point are not known. CDR3 bases: TGTGCCAGCAGCCCAAGACTAGCGGTCACGGGGGAGCAGTACTTC. Its translation is CASSPRLAVTGEQYF.